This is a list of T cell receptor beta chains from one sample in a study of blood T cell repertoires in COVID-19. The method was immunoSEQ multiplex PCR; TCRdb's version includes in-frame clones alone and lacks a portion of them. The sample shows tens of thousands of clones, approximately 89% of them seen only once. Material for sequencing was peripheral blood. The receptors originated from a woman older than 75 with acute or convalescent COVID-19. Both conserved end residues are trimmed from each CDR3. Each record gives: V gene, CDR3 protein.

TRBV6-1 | ASSEALPTSGGKNIQY
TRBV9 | ASSVSSSGGAREQY
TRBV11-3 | ASSPSRNTGELF
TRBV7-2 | ASSSLRVQY
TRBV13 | ASSLSGVGSGYT
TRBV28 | ASSIRGSGPY
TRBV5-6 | ASSLGSNSPLH
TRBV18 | ASSLPPGLTSYNEQF
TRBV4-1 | ASSQDRNYGYT
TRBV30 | AGTPGQSYEQY
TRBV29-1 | SVEDIPSLNYGYT
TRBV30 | AWRLAGARDEQF
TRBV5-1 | ASSLAGTGQREQY
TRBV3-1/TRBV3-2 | ASSQAFDSFNEKLF
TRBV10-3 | AIFSYGYT
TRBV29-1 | SVGTGGWNEKLF
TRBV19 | ASSILTGGPTDTQY
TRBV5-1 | ASSLRGQTNEQF
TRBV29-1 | SVWTGAGYT
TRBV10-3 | AISEGGSNQPQH
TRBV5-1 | ASSWDSAMNTEAF
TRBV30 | AWSNRGPYGYT
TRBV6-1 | ASSDRGRDTEAF
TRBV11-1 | ASSLNSGAKNIQY
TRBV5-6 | ASSGNRGETQY
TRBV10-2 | ASSGDRGRQPQH
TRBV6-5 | ASTSGREQY
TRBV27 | ASTWGTLRLGEKLF
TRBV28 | ASSSTPYNEQF
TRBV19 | ASSKSTHEQY
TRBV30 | AWSEVQGGIYEQY
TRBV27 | ASSIERGGDTQY
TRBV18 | ASSMERDMNTEAF
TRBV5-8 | ASSPIRGPGGEAF
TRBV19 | ASSVKTGGTDTQY
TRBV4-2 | ASSQADSGNTIY
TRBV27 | ASSRTGWNNSPLH
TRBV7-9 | ASSPPGGRGYYEQY
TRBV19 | ASSIAKTGTGDTEAF
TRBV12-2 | ASRLATILQETQY
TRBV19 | ASTSDRGLTEAF
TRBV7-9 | ASSRTSDQTRETQY
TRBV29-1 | SVGSLARTDTQY
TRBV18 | ASSQDVTTTEAF
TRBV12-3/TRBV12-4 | ASGGGNNEQF
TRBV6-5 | ASSSGGGVEKLF
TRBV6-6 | ASSLDREFTEAF
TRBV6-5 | ASILQGFGGTEAF
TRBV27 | ASSSLIGTGGLNTEAF
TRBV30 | AWLGGGNTIY
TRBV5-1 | ASSLLAGGDTQY
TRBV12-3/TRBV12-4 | ASSRLALETQY
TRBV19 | ASSPDSRQPQH
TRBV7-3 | ASSLTTSGRAEQF
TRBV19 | ASSDRTSSYEQY
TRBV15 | ATSRDRGTGVEKLF
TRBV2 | ASTRDLTDTQY